This T cell receptor beta chain was identified in a study of T cell responses to AZD1222 COVID-19 vaccine (dated by TCRdb to about 2021). About the study as a whole: AZD1222 recipients whose second dose came at about 4 weeks and those whose second dose came at about 12 weeks were combined into one group, since spike-specific TCR depth and breadth did not differ between the two schedules. TCR sequencing covered over 230 trial participants: 207 given two doses of AZD1222 and 26 given two doses of MenACWY control vaccine. Trial participants were enrolled into age subgroups of 18-55, 56-69 and 70-plus years, which contained about 160, 30 and 59 TCR-sequenced participants, respectively.

The CDR3 regions of human TCRbeta chains were analyzed by immunosequencing. Under the source paper's analysis protocol: Repertoire TCRs were matched against a reference library of SARS-CoV-2-specific TCRs generated with the MIRA antigen-specificity platform. Breadth was defined as the fraction of unique TCRs that were SARS-CoV-2-associated, and depth was defined as the fraction of total T cells that were SARS-CoV-2-associated. Using the MIRA data, each spike-specific TCR was mapped to the spike region that the TCR reacts to and placed in a CD4 or CD8 class. Log10-transformed breadth and depth values were compared by one-way ANOVA with Sidak's multiple comparisons tests. TCRdb took over this immuneACCESS table, retaining in-frame rearrangements with V and J assigned. Such tables are incomplete; in checked studies, under half of the missing clones stem from an unresolved V gene, and the remainder is unexplained. The DNA was the basis for D and trimming; V, J and clone size are from that table. This sample is represented by 120,000 or so clones; 92% of them were singletons. The biggest ten clones account for 11% to 15% of the sample.

The junction shows trimming of 4 bases on V and 2 bases on J, and the gene matches do not reach 5 bases of it. Measured from the cysteine to the phenylalanine, the CDR3 is 14 residues long. The read is trimmed to its CDR3 DNA, 42 bases read in frame from base 1. Looking up the germline V gene (reference sequence) yields CDR1 LNHDA and CDR2 SQIVND. Broad study findings and their caveats: The 56-69-year group was small, and its depth increase did not reach significance, likely because of low power. Vaccine-associated CD4 TCRs spanned the whole spike protein, with dominant responses in regions 160-218 and 743-854. Because no day 14 peak-response samples were available, the repertoires could be characterized only after the peak T cell response. A significant rise in spike-specific TCR breadth and depth was observed after two AZD1222 doses relative to day 0 and relative to MenACWY recipients. Epitopes outside the regions mutated in the B.1.351 and B.1.1.7 variants were reportedly recognized by nearly half of the unique spike-specific TCRs. Participants were mostly white British and included more females than males, and it was suggested by the authors that clonal diversity may have been underestimated. Conclusions about previously exposed vaccinees are limited, since just five to seven AZD1222 recipients were seropositive for SARS-CoV-2 at baseline.

As for this clone: Its antigen is unknown. Base qualities are not at hand, and no much larger clone is one base apart.

Reading the label with the study, this specimen's time point is: baseline before first vaccination. Samples from vaccinated people were obtained from the UK trials COV001 and COV002, which included a single-blind randomized controlled phase 2/3 trial of AZD1222 (ChAdOx1 nCoV-19) in healthy adults. Trial participant PBMC samples were collected at day 0 and day 28 after the second dose for TCRbeta chain sequencing. The TCR was taken from an adult in good health. The rearranged chain carries TRBV19 and TRBJ2-7; TRBD1 fits 7 bases in the junction. This sample comprised peripheral blood, obtained on day 0 of AZD1222 vaccination. The CDR3 region has the sequence CASSTRDRPYEQYF. The DNA sequence follows: TGTGCCAGTAGTACCCGGGACAGACCCTACGAGCAGTACTTC.